This TCR beta chain was retrieved from a study of T cell repertoires in ileal Crohn's disease. At the level of the study: Thiopurines (11) or anti-TNF agents (around 17) were given postoperatively to about half. Biopsies of the neoterminal ileum at postoperative colonoscopy form M6 samples. Overall study findings and caveats: Compared with non-smokers, active smokers at surgery showed more clonal expansions. Sorted CD8 T cells held more high-frequency clones than CD4.

This clone was observed a handful of times. Its antigen is currently unknown. With 6 bases removed from V and 2 bases from J, the gap between germline ends came to 7 bases. The CDR3 is 12 residues long. Germline loops: CDR1 MNHEY, CDR2 SVGAGI. Time point reported: neoterminal ileum biopsy at postoperative endoscopy, about 6 months after surgery. Libraries were prepared by immunoSEQ multiplex PCR; TCRdb keeps only in-frame clonotypes and omits some of them. The sample carries about 5,300 clones, about 83% recorded once. The receptor was isolated from an adult with Crohn's disease. The source material was ileal tissue. This chain uses TRBV6-5 with TRBJ1-2; D gene uncertain. In DNA, the CDR3 is TGTGCCAGCAGGCGGGGAAACTATGGCTACACCTTC. Its translation: CASRRGNYGYTF.